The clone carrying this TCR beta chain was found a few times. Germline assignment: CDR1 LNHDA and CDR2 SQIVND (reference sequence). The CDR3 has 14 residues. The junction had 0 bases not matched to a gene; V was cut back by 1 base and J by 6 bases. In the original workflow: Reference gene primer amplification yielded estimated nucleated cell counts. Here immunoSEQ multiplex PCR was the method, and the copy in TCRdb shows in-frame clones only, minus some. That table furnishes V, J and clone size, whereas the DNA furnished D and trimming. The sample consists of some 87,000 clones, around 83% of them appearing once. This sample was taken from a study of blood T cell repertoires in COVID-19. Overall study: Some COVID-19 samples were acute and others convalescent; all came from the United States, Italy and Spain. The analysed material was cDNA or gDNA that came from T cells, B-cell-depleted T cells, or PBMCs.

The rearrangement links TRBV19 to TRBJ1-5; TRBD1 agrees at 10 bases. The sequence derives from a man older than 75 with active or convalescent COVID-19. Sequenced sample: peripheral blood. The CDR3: CASSIGTGGQPQHF. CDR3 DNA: TGTGCCAGTAGTATAGGGACAGGGGGTCAGCCCCAGCATTTT.